Following are 26 T cell receptor beta chains from one sample sequenced in a study of T cells in Graves' hyperthyroidism and ophthalmopathy. RNA transcripts served as the template for amplifying TCR beta CDR3 regions. Initially, a first-round RT-PCR of the TCR CDR3 employed the HTBI primer set. Each CDR3 protein gets one entry after TCRdb re-called the multiplex PCR reads with MiXCR. The top ten hold around 3.3% of the sample, which has under 600,000 distinct CDR3 sequences, 16% seen once. Material: blood. Every receptor here comes from a woman in her thirties or forties with Graves' ophthalmopathy.

This clonotype has ten or more counts. This chain uses TRBV27 with TRBJ1-1; D might be TRBD1 (5 bases). Germline V CDR1 and CDR2: MNHEY, SMNVEV (reference sequence). The length of the CDR3 is 15 residues. Deletions cut 5 bases from V and 3 bases from J, with 16 bases between. Here the CDR3 reads CASSGSGFVDTEAFF. CDR3 bases: TGTGCCAGCAGTGGATCAGGGTTTGTCGACACTGAAGCTTTCTTT.

This clonotype was picked up a small number of times. V gene TRBV7-3 combines with J gene TRBJ2-1; 10 nucleotides align to TRBD2. Per germline, CDR1 SGHTA and CDR2 FQGTGA. The CDR3 is 16 amino acids. V lost 4 bases to trimming and J lost 5 bases; unmatched junction nucleotides: 8. CDR3 amino acids: CASSSSGRAAHNEQFF. CDR3 DNA sequence: TGTGCCAGCAGCTCGAGCGGGAGGGCAGCTCACAATGAGCAGTTCTTC.

The chain has TRBV29-1 and TRBJ2-3, with D hard to call. Per the germline V gene, CDR1 is SQVTM and CDR2 is ANQGSEA. The CDR3 runs to 12 residues. V was clipped by 7 bases and J by 0 bases, with 8 bases between them. The CDR3 sequence is CSARHSTDTQYF. The CDR3 nucleotides read TGCAGCGCACGACATAGCACAGATACGCAGTATTTT.

Ten or more counts support this clonotype. This chain links TRBV30 with TRBJ1-5; TRBD1 agrees at 7 bases. The CDR3 is made up of 16 amino acids. Trimming took 2 bases from V and 1 from J; bases not matched to a gene: 8. Germline loops: CDR1 GTSNPN, CDR2 SVGIG (reference sequence). In DNA, the CDR3 is TGTGCCTGGAGTTTAAGACAGGGAGGCAGCAATCAGCCCCAGCATTTT. It encodes CAWSLRQGGSNQPQHF. The complete variable domain, with remaining parts taken from reference TRBV30 and TRBJ1-5, reads SQTIHQWPATLVQPVGSPLSLECTVEGTSNPNLYWYRQAAGRGLQLLFYSVGIGQISSEVPQNLSASRPQDRQFILSSKKLLLSDSGFYLCAWSLRQGGSNQPQHFGDGTRLSIL.

This clonotype came up many times. The gene calls are TRBV2 and TRBJ1-5, with D possibly TRBD1 on 6 matching bases. The germline V and J ends were trimmed by 5 bases and 4 bases, with 12 bases remaining between them. CDR3 size: 14 residues. Germline loops: CDR1 SNHLY, CDR2 FYNNEI. This chain's CDR3 is CASSSGTNNQPQHF. CDR3 nucleotide sequence: TGTGCCAGCAGTTCCGGGACAAATAATCAGCCCCAGCATTTT.

This clonotype was seen repeatedly, ten times or more. V gene TRBV11-1 combines with J gene TRBJ2-5; weak D call: TRBD1 (6 bases). This CDR3 comprises 13 residues. Trimming removed 2 bases at V and 5 bases at J, with 9 bases between. Germline V CDR1 and CDR2: SGHAT, FQDESV (reference sequence). The CDR3 DNA reads TGTGCCAGCAGCTTAAGACAGGTCGAGACCCAGTACTTC. It encodes CASSLRQVETQYF.

The sample holds many counts of this clonotype. This chain uses TRBV7-6 with TRBJ2-3; 8 bases fit TRBD2. With 1 base clipped from V and 7 bases from J, the junction kept 10 bases outside the gene matches. From germline, CDR1 is SGHVS and CDR2 FNYEAQ. The CDR3 extends over 16 amino acids. CDR3 nucleotide sequence: TGTGCCAGCAGCTTAGGGGCGGGAGGCCTGGTTAATACGCAGTATTTT. Translating gives CASSLGAGGLVNTQYF.

This clonotype has ten or more counts. V usage is TRBV20-1 and J usage is TRBJ2-7, with D perhaps matching TRBD2 (7 bases). The CDR3 length is 14 residues. V was cut by 2 bases and J by 5 bases, with 16 bases left in between. The germline CDR1 and CDR2 sequences are DFQATT and SNEGSKA (reference sequence). This chain's CDR3 is CSARQRGGPNEQYF. CDR3 nucleotide sequence: TGCAGTGCTAGACAGCGCGGGGGCCCCAACGAGCAGTACTTC.

As for this clonotype: Just one base apart from a much larger clone, this may be a read error. The chain employs TRBV5-1 and TRBJ1-1, with no clear D. The CDR3 is 15 amino acids. Per germline, CDR1 SGHRS and CDR2 YFSETQ. The CDR3 DNA reads TGCACCAGCAGCTCGCCCGCCACCTGGAACACTGAAGCTTTCTTT. Protein: CTSSSPATWNTEAFF. The full variable domain, its missing parts supplied by reference TRBV5-1 and TRBJ1-1, is KAGVTQTPRYLIKTRGQQVTLSCSPISGHRSVSWYQQTPGQGLQFLFEYFSETQRNKGNFPGRFSGRQFSNSRSEMNVSTLELGDSALYLCTSSSPATWNTEAFFGQGTRLTVV.

This chain joins TRBV7-8 and TRBJ2-5, with a weak D call TRBD1 (5 bases). This CDR3 has 15 amino acids. Trimming removed 5 bases at V and 5 bases at J, with 18 bases between. Germline CDR1 reads SGHVS; CDR2 reads FQNEAQ. CDR3 sequence (DNA): TGTGCCAGCAGCCCCGTTTCGCTCCCAGGGGAGACCCAGTACTTC. Protein product: CASSPVSLPGETQYF.

The table lists this clonotype with many counts. CDR3: CASSLGPAGAGEQYF. The CDR3 DNA follows: TGCGCCAGCAGCTTGGGCCCGGCGGGAGCGGGAGAGCAGTACTTC. The V call is TRBV5-1, the J call TRBJ2-7; the match to TRBD2 covers 7 bases. The CDR3 has 15 amino acids. V trimming: 0 bases; J trimming: 7 bases; junction bases outside the gene matches: 10. Germline V gene sequence: CDR1 SGHRS, CDR2 YFSETQ.

This clonotype was recorded at least ten times. The chain couples TRBV20-1 to TRBJ1-2; TRBD1 matches at 7 bases. After removal of 0 bases from V and 7 bases from J, the junction contained 8 bases not matched to a gene. CDR1 and CDR2 (germline): DFQATT, SNEGSKA (reference sequence). The CDR3 is 14 residues long. CDR3 amino acids: CSARDRDRASGYTF. The CDR3 DNA is TGCAGTGCTAGAGATAGAGACAGGGCGTCTGGCTACACCTTC.

The V gene is TRBV27, the J gene TRBJ1-2; the D gene is possibly TRBD1 (5 bases). The CDR3 length is 15 residues. Trimming pared 2 bases from V and 4 bases from J, leaving 14 bases between. Per germline, CDR1 MNHEY and CDR2 SMNVEV (reference sequence). As DNA, the CDR3 is TGTGCCAGCAGTTTAAAGGTCCTGGGACCCTATGGCTACACCTTC. This encodes CASSLKVLGPYGYTF.

This clonotype was recorded many times. The chain couples TRBV28 to TRBJ2-1, with 9 nucleotides matching TRBD1. There are 14 residues in the CDR3. With V trimmed by 5 bases and J by 4 bases, 3 bases remained unmatched. Germline CDR1 is MDHEN and CDR2 is SYDVKM. CDR3 nucleotides: TGTGCCAGCAGTCCGGGACAGGGATACAATGAGCAGTTCTTC. This sequence encodes CASSPGQGYNEQFF.

This clonotype has a count of ten or more. The chain joins TRBV11-1 to TRBJ2-2; the D gene is possibly TRBD2 (6 bases). This CDR3 is built from 12 residues. CDR1 and CDR2 (germline): SGHAT, FQDESV (reference sequence). The germline V and J ends were trimmed by 8 bases and 2 bases, with 6 bases remaining between them. CDR3 nucleotide sequence: TGTGCCAGCGGGACTAACACCGGGGAGCTGTTTTTT. Translation gives CASGTNTGELFF. Drawing the rest from reference TRBV11-1 and TRBJ2-2, the complete variable domain is EAEVAQSPRYKITEKSQAVAFWCDPISGHATLYWYRQILGQGPELLVQFQDESVVDDSQLPKDRFSAERLKGVDSTLKIQPAELGDSAMYLCASGTNTGELFFGEGSRLTVL.

This chain uses TRBV7-2 with TRBJ2-2; D may be TRBD2 (6 bases). CDR3 length equals 14 residues. V was clipped by 0 bases and J by 6 bases, with 8 bases between them. Per germline, CDR1 SGHTA and CDR2 FQGNSA. As DNA, the CDR3 is TGTGCCAGCAGCTTAGCGCGGGGTTCCGGGGAGCTGTTTTTT. Amino acid sequence: CASSLARGSGELFF. The full variable domain, completed using reference TRBV7-2 and TRBJ2-2, is GAGVSQSPSNKVTEKGKDVELRCDPISGHTALYWYRQSLGQGLEFLIYFQGNSAPDKSGLPSDRFSAERTGGSVSTLTIQRTQQEDSAVYLCASSLARGSGELFFGEGSRLTVL.

This clonotype was seen a few times. The CDR3 coding sequence is TGCAGTGGGGAGGCTAGCGGGAGAAAAAGTACCCCCTACAATGAGCAGTTCTTC. It encodes CSGEASGRKSTPYNEQFF. The V gene is TRBV20-1, the J gene TRBJ2-1; 10 bases align to TRBD2. Germline values: CDR1 DFQATT, CDR2 SNEGSKA (reference sequence). This CDR3 contains 18 residues. Losses at the gene ends were 7 bases for V and 2 bases for J; bases not matched to a gene: 17.

Only a few counts were recorded for this clonotype. The J gene is TRBJ1-6, the V gene TRBV11-2; D remains unclear. Trimming shortened V by 5 bases and J by 7 bases, and 12 bases separated the two germline ends. CDR3 size: 14 residues. Germline lookup yields CDR1 SGHAT and CDR2 FQNNGV. The CDR3 sequence is CASSPPPRNSPLHF. The CDR3 DNA reads TGTGCCAGCAGCCCCCCGCCGAGGAATTCACCCCTCCACTTT.

This clonotype was seen ten or more times. The genes are TRBV2 and TRBJ2-1, with 7 positions matching TRBD1. Germline trimming cut 8 bases from V and 8 bases from J; bases unmatched to any gene: 6. Germline CDR1 reads SNHLY; CDR2 reads FYNNEI. The CDR3 contains 12 residues. CDR3 protein: CASRNRGDEQFF. The CDR3 coding sequence is TGTGCCAGCCGGAACAGGGGAGATGAGCAGTTCTTC.

This clonotype was seen repeatedly, ten times or more. The chain is built from TRBV20-1 and TRBJ2-1; no clear D gene. CDR3 size: 15 residues. The germline V gene encodes CDR1 DFQATT and CDR2 SNEGSKA (reference sequence). The germline V and J ends were trimmed by 3 bases and 0 bases, with 12 bases remaining between them. CDR3 region: CSASSQPASYNEQFF. DNA of the CDR3: TGCAGTGCTAGCAGTCAACCGGCCTCCTACAATGAGCAGTTCTTC.

This clonotype appeared a few times. The chain employs TRBV2 and TRBJ2-7; 8 positions match TRBD2. Germline trimming cut 6 bases from V and 4 bases from J; bases unmatched to any gene: 8. Germline V gives CDR1 SNHLY, CDR2 FYNNEI. The CDR3 covers 14 residues. CDR3 bases: TGTGCCAGCAGCTCCTCTAGCGGGTCTTACGAGCAGTACTTC. Amino acids: CASSSSSGSYEQYF.

CDR3 residues: CASIPSYDRSNTEAFF. The DNA of the CDR3 is TGTGCCAGTATTCCTTCTTACGACAGGTCGAACACTGAAGCTTTCTTT. V is TRBV19 and J is TRBJ1-1; possible D gene TRBD1, 6 bases. Trimming took 7 bases from V and 1 from J, leaving 19 bases between them. This CDR3 is built from 16 residues. Germline V lookup: CDR1 LNHDA, CDR2 SQIVND (reference sequence). Combining the CDR3 with reference TRBV19 and TRBJ1-1 gives the whole variable domain DGGITQSPKYLFRKEGQNVTLSCEQNLNHDAMYWYRQDPGQGLRLIYYSQIVNDFQKGDIAEGYSVSREKKESFPLTVTSAQKNPTAFYLCASIPSYDRSNTEAFFGQGTRLTVV.

This clonotype was picked up many times. This sequence joins TRBV6-1 and TRBJ1-2; TRBD1 matches at 8 bases. The V gene's germline CDR1 is MNHNS and CDR2 SASEGT. The CDR3 is made up of 13 amino acids. Trimming cost V 5 bases and J 8 bases; bases outside gene matches: 7. Here the CDR3 reads CASSSSGGLGYTF. CDR3 DNA sequence: TGTGCCAGCAGTTCCTCAGGGGGCTTAGGCTACACCTTC.

The table lists this clonotype with many counts. The V gene is TRBV20-1, the J gene TRBJ2-5, with unresolved D. Trimming left V 0 bases short and J 2 bases short, with 7 bases between. The CDR3 has 13 amino acids. Germline-derived CDR1 and CDR2 are DFQATT and SNEGSKA (reference sequence). CDR3 loop: CSARDTVQETQYF. Here the CDR3 DNA reads TGCAGTGCTAGAGATACGGTACAAGAGACCCAGTACTTC.

This clonotype was detected ten times or more. The chain links TRBV3-1 to TRBJ1-5, with D uncertain. The germline V gene encodes CDR1 LGHDT and CDR2 YNNKEL (reference sequence). Trimming removed 3 bases at V and 11 bases at J, with 11 bases between. The CDR3 runs to 12 residues. The CDR3 bases are TGTGCCAGCAGCCAGGCCGGTTCGACCCAGCATTTT. Its protein is CASSQAGSTQHF.

Notes on this clonotype: One junction end does not reproduce the germline sequence, and a read error may be involved. The chain uses TRBV3-1 and TRBJ1-1; D uncertain. The CDR3 sequence is 12 residues long. The germline V gene has CDR1 LGHDT and CDR2 YNNKEL (reference sequence). The DNA of the CDR3 is TGTGCCAGCAACCAAGTGAACACTGAAGCTTTCTTT. Protein: CASNQVNTEAFF.